Listed here are 14 T cell receptor beta chains from one sample, sequenced in a study of long-term antiretroviral therapy in people with HIV (dated by TCRdb to the early 2020s). The immunoSEQ hsTCRB v3.0 assay was used at survey level resolution to sequence the TRB variable region. In TCRdb, the immuneACCESS table is reduced to in-frame sequences with V and J assigned. These tables do not hold every clone; where another copy was compared, an unresolved V gene accounts for under half, and the others remain unexplained. The sample contains tens of thousands of clones, around 93% of them found a single time. The ten largest clonotypes hold roughly 7% of the sample. The sequencing here drew on unsorted PBMCs, taken 4.4 years after starting antiretroviral therapy. All receptors come from a woman aged 45 to 65 with HIV.

This chain connects TRBV7-2 to TRBJ2-2, with D perhaps matching TRBD1 (6 bases). Germline lookup yields CDR1 SGHTA and CDR2 FQGNSA. This CDR3 has 17 amino acids. Trimming pared 3 bases from V and 1 base from J, leaving 15 bases between. The CDR3: CASSLRTPGQNTGELFF. The CDR3 DNA follows: TGTGCCAGCAGCTTGCGGACACCGGGACAGAACACCGGGGAGCTGTTTTTT.

The chain uses TRBV4-1 and TRBJ2-7, with D possibly being TRBD1 (5 bases). The V end lost 0 bases, the J end lost 2 bases, and 8 bases lay between the germline ends. CDR3 length equals 14 residues. CDR1 MGHRA and CDR2 YSYEKL come from the germline V gene. The CDR3 nucleotides are TGCGCCAGCAGCCAAGAGGCAGGGACCTACGAGCAGTACTTC. This codes for CASSQEAGTYEQYF.

The chain joins TRBV19 to TRBJ1-4; D is unclear. CDR3 length equals 14 residues. V was trimmed by 2 bases and J by 8 bases, leaving 12 bases between them. Germline-derived CDR1 and CDR2 are LNHDA and SQIVND (reference sequence). The CDR3 region is CASSIRSDREKLFF. DNA of the CDR3: TGTGCCAGTAGTATACGGTCTGATCGCGAAAAACTGTTTTTT.

The chain uses TRBV5-1 and TRBJ2-3, with 7 bases that match TRBD1. The CDR3 has 15 amino acids. V dropped 3 bases and J dropped 4; count of bases not matched to a gene: 8. Germline loops: CDR1 SGHRS, CDR2 YFSETQ. The CDR3: CASSSTGTAPDTQYF. DNA of the CDR3: TGCGCCAGCAGCTCGACAGGGACCGCCCCAGATACGCAGTATTTT.

The chain carries TRBV2 and TRBJ1-2, with unresolved D. Trimming stripped 0 bases from V and 2 bases from J, with 4 bases between. This CDR3 contains 13 residues. The germline gives CDR1 SNHLY, CDR2 FYNNEI. The CDR3 nucleotides are TGTGCCAGCAGTGAAGCACAGAACTATGGCTACACCTTC. This encodes CASSEAQNYGYTF.

The chain couples TRBV19 to TRBJ1-1, with D possibly TRBD1 on 6 matching bases. The germline CDR1 and CDR2 sequences are LNHDA and SQIVND (reference sequence). Trimming removed 4 bases from V and 1 base from J, with 10 bases in between. This CDR3 region has 14 residues. The CDR3 is CASSKGQSNTEAFF. The CDR3 region has the DNA TGTGCCAGTAGTAAAGGACAGTCGAACACTGAAGCTTTCTTT.

The chain is built from TRBV18 and TRBJ1-1, with a tentative D call TRBD1 (5 bases). CDR1 KGHSH and CDR2 LQKENI come from the germline V gene. Trimming stripped 2 bases from V and 7 bases from J, with 23 bases between. CDR3 length: 17 amino acids. CDR3 in DNA: TGTGCCAGCTCACCAGCTGTGATCCGGGACTCCGGCGGTGAAGCTTTCTTT. It codes for CASSPAVIRDSGGEAFF.

This clone was observed a handful of times. The CDR3 nucleotides are TGCGCCAGCAGCTCGGGACAGGTGGGGAACTATGGCTACACCTTC. This encodes CASSSGQVGNYGYTF. The chain uses TRBV5-1 and TRBJ1-2; 8 bases fit TRBD1. This CDR3 has 15 amino acids. Germline CDR1 SGHRS, CDR2 YFSETQ. With V trimmed by 3 bases and J by 2 bases, 6 bases remained unmatched.

This clone turned up a few times. V gene TRBV19 combines with J gene TRBJ1-6; a weak D match, TRBD1 (5 bases). The CDR3 extends over 14 amino acids. Germline CDR1 and CDR2: LNHDA and SQIVND (reference sequence). V was clipped by 2 bases and J by 8 bases, with 10 bases between them. The CDR3: CASSISGGDSPLHF. CDR3 DNA sequence: TGTGCCAGTAGTATAAGTGGGGGGGATTCACCCCTCCACTTT.

V gene TRBV6-6 combines with J gene TRBJ2-7; the D is unclear. Trimming stripped 5 bases from V and 0 bases from J, with 14 bases between. This CDR3 spans 15 amino acids. Germline V CDR1 and CDR2: MNHNY, SVGAGI (reference sequence). CDR3 protein: CASSDTEESSYEQYF. The CDR3 DNA is TGTGCCAGCAGTGATACAGAAGAAAGCTCCTACGAGCAGTACTTC.

The chain employs TRBV7-2 and TRBJ2-5; D is undetermined. Trimming shortened V by 0 bases and J by 4 bases, and 6 bases separated the two germline ends. Germline V gene data show CDR1 as SGHTA and CDR2 as FQGNSA. The length of the CDR3 is 13 residues. The CDR3 sequence: CASSLALSETQYF. For the CDR3, the DNA is TGTGCCAGCAGCTTAGCACTCTCAGAGACCCAGTACTTC.

V and J are TRBV7-9 and TRBJ2-7, with D possibly matching TRBD1 (5 bases). The CDR3 extends over 15 amino acids. CDR1 and CDR2 from the germline V gene are SEHNR and FQNEAQ (reference sequence). The V gene lost 4 bases and the J gene lost 1 base, with 14 bases spanning the gap. The CDR3 loop reads CASSSTIQGSYEQYF. Written as DNA, the CDR3 is TGTGCCAGCAGCTCCACAATTCAGGGTTCCTACGAGCAGTACTTC.

The CDR3, as DNA: TGTGCCAGCAGCCGGACAGGGTCCTACGAGCAGTACTTC. It codes for CASSRTGSYEQYF. The chain has TRBV5-8 and TRBJ2-7; 8 bases are shared with TRBD1. This CDR3 comprises 13 residues. V shed 4 bases and J 1 base; nucleotides not matched to a gene: 1. Per germline, CDR1 SGHTS and CDR2 YDEGEE.

Concerning this clone itself: A junction end diverges from the germline sequence, so it may reflect a read error. V gene TRBV7-7 combines with J gene TRBJ2-2; a possible D gene is TRBD1 (7 bases). The CDR3 length is 16 residues. Germline V gene sequence: CDR1 SSHAT, CDR2 FNYEAQ (reference sequence). CDR3 nucleotides: TGTGCTAGCAGCCAGCAGGGGGGACCCCGCACCGGGGAGCTGTTTTTT. Translating it yields CASSQQGGPRTGELFF.